This T cell receptor (beta chain) was obtained from a study of blood T cell dynamics during melanoma immunotherapy. The study, taken as a whole, reports: Cell-free DNA CDR3 sequences most resembled the immune-effector CD8+ subset, which was also most clonal.

Sequencing was performed with immunoSEQ multiplex PCR; in TCRdb, only in-frame clones are kept and a portion is missing. The data contain thousands of clones, about 96% of them singletons. Trimming cost V 5 bases and J 2 bases, with 12 bases left between them. CDR3 length equals 14 residues. The germline CDR1 and CDR2 sequences are MDHEN and SYDVKM. Comment on this clone: The target antigen is unknown.

Time point in this sample: week 3, after first cycle of checkpoint inhibitor. Material: effector memory CD8+ T cells from blood, obtained from a patient treated with checkpoint blockade. This receptor was identified in a human donor with melanoma. V is TRBV28 and J is TRBJ1-1; unclear D gene. The CDR3 here is CASSPRALNTEAFF. The CDR3 DNA reads as TGTGCCAGCAGTCCCCGGGCCTTAAACACTGAAGCTTTCTTT.